The clone carrying this TCR beta chain was observed a few times. Diagnosing involved the use of clinical symptoms, serum thyroxine and TRAb, thyroid ultrasound and orbital computed tomography. Each 10 ml fresh peripheral blood draw supplied the PBMCs. TCR beta CDR3 region amplification was performed from RNA transcripts. Initially, a first-round RT-PCR of the TCR CDR3 employed the HTBI primer set. TCRdb re-called the multiplex PCR reads through MiXCR, storing one row per CDR3 protein. The sample has some 370,000 distinct CDR3 sequences, roughly an eighth seen once; the top ten hold around 28%. The data originate from a study of T cells in Graves' hyperthyroidism and ophthalmopathy. Study summary: Before any treatment, at initial diagnosis, peripheral blood was collected.

The specimen sequenced was blood. The TCR comes from a man aged 45-65 years with Graves' ophthalmopathy.

CDR3 protein: CASSYGVSSTDTQYF. Here the CDR3 DNA reads TGTGCCAGCAGTTACGGGGTTTCTAGCACAGATACGCAGTATTTT. This chain uses TRBV6-2 or TRBV6-3 with TRBJ2-3; D gene uncertain. V was cut by 2 bases and J by 0 bases, with 9 bases left in between. Germline-derived CDR1 and CDR2 are MNHEY and SVGEGT. This CDR3 is built from 15 residues.